This T cell receptor beta chain was profiled in a study of tumor-infiltrating lymphocytes in primary liver carcinoma. This clonotype was recorded many times. Constant-region priming of about 500 ng total RNA yielded TCR beta cDNA. Three rounds of nested multiplex PCR with slightly modified ARM-PCR produced TCR beta libraries. TCRdb reprocessed the multiplex PCR reads via MiXCR and lists one record per CDR3 protein. This table has approximately 110,000 distinct CDR3 sequences, around two thirds appearing once. From unsorted bulk tissue weighing roughly 17-32 mg, DNA and RNA were co-extracted. Chronic HBV infection, which was untreated, was present in the patients. The source material was liver tumor tissue from sampling region 1. The subset was: tumor region T1, superior pole. This TCR was recovered from an older woman with primary liver carcinoma and hepatitis B virus infection.

The CDR3 DNA reads as TGTGCCAGCAGCTTGGGAAGCTCCTACAATGAGCAGTTCTTC. Translated: CASSLGSSYNEQFF. The rearrangement links TRBV11-2 to TRBJ2-1; D not resolved. The ends were cut back, 3 bases at V and 0 bases at J, with 6 bases in the middle. The germline CDR1 and CDR2 sequences are SGHAT and FQNNGV. The CDR3 loop spans 14 amino acids.